These 25 T cell receptor beta chains were all obtained from the same sample, sequenced in a study of patients and donors after allogeneic stem cell transplantation. TCRdb itself ran the RT-PCR reads through MiXCR, one entry per CDR3 protein. The sample includes approximately 11,000 distinct CDR3 sequences, about 20% of them seen just once. Sequenced: blood, either unsorted or a sorted T cell fraction (not recorded which). These receptors came from a human donor who was either an allogeneic HSCT recipient or a stem cell or donor lymphocyte infusion donor (not recorded which). It is not recorded whose cells these are; they may come from a transplant donor.

The V and J genes are TRBV14 and TRBJ2-7; 8 positions agree with TRBD1. The CDR3 loop spans 18 amino acids. The V gene's germline CDR1 is SGHDN and CDR2 FVKESK. With 0 bases clipped from V and 3 bases from J, the junction kept 13 bases outside the gene matches. Written as DNA, the CDR3 is TGTGCCAGCAGCCAAGATAGGGGGACAGGAAATGGTGACTACGAGCAGTACTTC. It translates to CASSQDRGTGNGDYEQYF.

As to this clonotype: Since no conserved phenylalanine or tryptophan closes the CDR3, a read error is the likely cause. This chain uses TRBV2 with TRBJ2-3; the D gene could be TRBD1 or TRBD2 (5 bases each). There are 15 residues in the CDR3. V lost 2 bases, J lost 1 base, and 10 bases lay in between. The germline gives CDR1 SNHLY, CDR2 FYNNEI. The CDR3 is CASSERGSGTDTQYL. CDR3 sequence (DNA): TGTGCCAGCAGTGAACGGGGCAGTGGCACAGATACGCAGTATTTA.

The chain links TRBV5-1 to TRBJ2-5, with 7 bases fitting TRBD2. CDR1 is SGHRS and CDR2 is YFSETQ in the germline V gene. This CDR3 spans 12 amino acids. Losses at the gene ends were 9 bases for V and 4 bases for J; bases not matched to a gene: 6. The CDR3 loop reads CATGLGGETQYF. DNA for the CDR3: TGCGCCACCGGACTAGGCGGAGAGACCCAGTACTTC.

This chain links TRBV5-1 with TRBJ1-2; D is undetermined. CDR1 is SGHRS, CDR2 YFSETQ, per germline. V lost 4 bases and J 6 bases, leaving 13 bases between the germline ends. CDR3 length equals 13 residues. In DNA form, the CDR3 reads TGCGCCAGCAGCCGGACGTGGATGGATGGCTACACCTTC. It codes for CASSRTWMDGYTF.

This chain joins TRBV27 and TRBJ1-5, with TRBD1 identical over 8 bases. CDR3 size: 17 residues. The germline gives CDR1 MNHEY, CDR2 SMNVEV (reference sequence). Trimming took 8 bases from V and 0 from J; bases not matched to a gene: 12. The CDR3 is CASGRGTGRYSNQPQHF. CDR3 sequence (DNA): TGTGCCAGCGGAAGAGGGACAGGAAGATATAGCAATCAGCCCCAGCATTTT.

The chain joins TRBV5-6 to TRBJ2-2, with D uncertain. CDR1 is SGHDT, CDR2 YYEEEE, per germline. The germline V and J ends were trimmed by 1 base and 1 base, with 5 bases remaining between them. The CDR3 has 14 residues. This CDR3 reads CASSLLGNTGELFF. The DNA of the CDR3 is TGTGCCAGCAGCTTGTTGGGGAACACCGGGGAGCTGTTTTTT.

The chain uses TRBV4-2 and TRBJ1-1; weak D call: TRBD1 (5 bases). The germline gives CDR1 LGHNA, CDR2 YNFKEQ. This CDR3 is built from 16 residues. Trimming left V 4 bases short and J 4 bases short, with 19 bases between. CDR3 protein: CASSLEWGGEGTEAFF. The CDR3 DNA sequence: TGTGCCAGCAGCCTTGAATGGGGGGGTGAAGGCACTGAAGCTTTCTTT.

This chain uses TRBV3-1 with TRBJ1-1; no clear D gene. The germline V gene has CDR1 LGHDT and CDR2 YNNKEL (reference sequence). The CDR3 runs to 14 residues. V was cut by 6 bases and J by 4 bases, with 15 bases left in between. The CDR3, as DNA: TGTGCCAGCAGTGATTTTTCTCCCCCCACTGAAGCTTTCTTT. Amino acid sequence: CASSDFSPPTEAFF.

This sequence joins TRBV5-6 and TRBJ2-3, with 8 nucleotides matching TRBD1. With V trimmed by 4 bases and J by 4 bases, 8 bases remained unmatched. This CDR3 is 15 amino acids long. CDR1 and CDR2 (germline): SGHDT, YYEEEE. CDR3 coding DNA: TGTGCCAGCAGCCTACTCCAGGGGGCCGCAGATACGCAGTATTTT. Its translation is CASSLLQGAADTQYF.

This clonotype was seen only once. V is TRBV6-6 and J is TRBJ1-2; a possible D gene is TRBD1 (6 bases). V was shortened by 7 bases and J by 7 bases, with 19 bases between the two germline ends. The germline CDR1 and CDR2 sequences are MNHNY and SVGAGI (reference sequence). The CDR3 length is 14 residues. CDR3 sequence reads: CASTEGGRRAGYTF. The DNA of the CDR3 is TGTGCCAGCACCGAGGGGGGTAGGAGAGCTGGCTACACCTTC.

This chain uses TRBV30 with TRBJ2-3; D uncertain. The CDR3 length is 13 residues. V shed 0 bases and J shed 4 bases, with 8 bases lying between them. CDR1 is GTSNPN, CDR2 SVGIG, per germline (reference sequence). The CDR3 coding sequence is TGTGCCTGGAGTGTTGGTGTGGCAGATACGCAGTATTTT. Encoded protein: CAWSVGVADTQYF.

This clonotype was counted a few times. V is TRBV4-1 and J is TRBJ2-5, with a tentative D call TRBD1 (5 bases). Germline loops: CDR1 MGHRA, CDR2 YSYEKL. The CDR3 is made up of 15 amino acids. The V and J ends lost 3 bases and 5 bases respectively, with 16 bases between them. CDR3 nucleotides: TGCGCCAGCAGCCATGAAGACAGCCCTCGTGAGACCCAGTACTTC. Amino acids: CASSHEDSPRETQYF.

V is TRBV7-9 and J is TRBJ1-1; a weak D match, TRBD1 (5 bases). V shed 0 bases and J shed 1 base, with 9 bases lying between them. Germline loops: CDR1 SEHNR, CDR2 FQNEAQ (reference sequence). The length of the CDR3 is 15 residues. The CDR3 reads CASSLAEGENTEAFF. CDR3 coding DNA: TGTGCCAGCAGCTTAGCGGAAGGGGAGAACACTGAAGCTTTCTTT.

Points on this clonotype: One end of the junction varies from germline; a read error may be responsible. The gene calls are TRBV27 and TRBJ2-1; possible D gene TRBD1, 5 bases. The CDR3 spans 15 residues. Germline V CDR1 and CDR2: MNHEY, SMNVEV (reference sequence). The chain's CDR3 is CASSPNRWTYNEEFF. DNA of the CDR3: TGTGCCAGCAGTCCGAACAGGTGGACCTACAATGAGGAGTTCTTC.

This clonotype was observed a handful of times. The chain carries TRBV9 and TRBJ2-3; 8 positions agree with TRBD1. J gave up 5 bases and V 4 bases, and 9 bases lay outside the gene matches. This CDR3 has 15 residues. Germline CDR1 reads SGDLS; CDR2 reads YYNGEE. As DNA, the CDR3 is TGTGCCAGCAGCCCAACCTCGGACAGGGTAGATACGCAGTATTTT. As protein: CASSPTSDRVDTQYF.

This clonotype was recorded at least ten times. CDR3 sequence reads: CAWSSGWTEAFF. The CDR3 nucleotides are TGTGCCTGGAGTTCAGGGTGGACTGAAGCTTTCTTT. The rearrangement links TRBV30 to TRBJ1-1; TRBD1 might be the D (5 bases). CDR1 is GTSNPN, CDR2 SVGIG, per germline (reference sequence). Trimming removed 2 bases from V and 5 bases from J, with 9 bases in between. The CDR3 is 12 residues long.

This clonotype has just a few counts. The chain joins TRBV5-4 to TRBJ1-1, with D hard to call. This CDR3 has 15 amino acids. Germline V gene sequence: CDR1 SGHNT, CDR2 YYREEE (reference sequence). The V end lost 4 bases, the J end lost 2 bases, and 15 bases lay between the germline ends. The CDR3 loop reads CASSATGGINTEAFF. The CDR3 DNA reads TGTGCCAGCAGCGCGACGGGAGGGATCAACACTGAAGCTTTCTTT.

The V and J genes are TRBV7-9 and TRBJ2-2; no reliable D call. CDR1 SEHNR and CDR2 FQNEAQ come from the germline V gene (reference sequence). V was clipped by 10 bases and J by 0 bases, with 18 bases between them. The CDR3 length is 16 residues. DNA of the CDR3: TGTGCCACCCACCCCGCACTATCACCGAACACCGGGGAGCTGTTTTTT. Protein: CATHPALSPNTGELFF.

The rearrangement uses TRBV3-1 and TRBJ2-5; 12 bases align to TRBD1. The CDR3 is made up of 15 amino acids. CDR1 LGHDT and CDR2 YNNKEL come from the germline V gene (reference sequence). V lost 3 bases and J lost 4; bases outside the gene matches: 3. CDR3 nucleotide sequence: TGTGCCAGCAGCCACCCGGGACAGGGGGCAGAGACCCAGTACTTC. Protein sequence: CASSHPGQGAETQYF.

This clonotype was seen a few times. This sequence joins TRBV6-1 and TRBJ1-1, with D possibly matching TRBD1 (6 bases). Looked up from germline, CDR1 is MNHNS and CDR2 is SASEGT. The V end lost 3 bases, the J end lost 5 bases, and 13 bases lay between the germline ends. The CDR3 contains 14 residues. The CDR3 sequence: CASSDFRGLTEAFF. CDR3 bases: TGTGCCAGCAGTGACTTCAGGGGCTTAACTGAAGCTTTCTTT.

In DNA form, the CDR3 reads TGCAGCGTTGTCGGGAGCAATAGCAATCAGCCCCAGCATTTT. Protein sequence: CSVVGSNSNQPQHF. The V and J genes are TRBV29-1 and TRBJ1-5; no clear D gene. The CDR3 is made up of 14 amino acids. Germline CDR1 SQVTM, CDR2 ANQGSEA. Trimming cost V 4 bases and J 0 bases, with 10 bases left between them.

The chain links TRBV12-3 or TRBV12-4 to TRBJ1-2; maybe TRBD1 (5 bases). The CDR3 extends over 13 amino acids. Trimming took 6 bases from V and 0 from J, leaving 8 bases between them. The CDR3 region has the DNA TGTGCCAGCAGCATGACAGCTAACTATGGCTACACCTTC. Its protein is CASSMTANYGYTF.

At least ten counts were recorded for this clonotype. The V call is TRBV15, the J call TRBJ2-1, with D unclear. Germline-derived CDR1 and CDR2 are LNHNV and YYDKDF (reference sequence). The CDR3 sequence is 16 residues long. The ends were cut back, 0 bases at V and 6 bases at J, with 15 bases in the middle. CDR3 coding DNA: TGTGCCACCAGCAGAGATTTTTCTCTTTGGGCCAATGAGCAGTTCTTC. This translates into CATSRDFSLWANEQFF.

This clonotype was found a few times. V is TRBV5-1 and J is TRBJ1-3, with 7 nucleotides matching TRBD1. Germline trimming cut 4 bases from V and 0 bases from J; bases unmatched to any gene: 4. CDR1 is SGHRS and CDR2 is YFSETQ in the germline V gene. The CDR3 consists of 15 residues. In DNA form, the CDR3 reads TGCGCCAGCAGCCCGGGACAGACCTCTGGAAACACCATATATTTT. This gives the protein CASSPGQTSGNTIYF. The whole variable domain, filled in from reference TRBV5-1 and TRBJ1-3, reads KAGVTQTPRYLIKTRGQQVTLSCSPISGHRSVSWYQQTPGQGLQFLFEYFSETQRNKGNFPGRFSGRQFSNSRSEMNVSTLELGDSALYLCASSPGQTSGNTIYFGEGSWLTVV.

This clonotype was recorded at least ten times. The CDR3 DNA reads TGTGCCAGCAGCTTGAGTCGACTAGCGTCAGGCACAGATACGCAGTATTTT. This encodes CASSLSRLASGTDTQYF. The chain carries TRBV7-3 and TRBJ2-3; 8 nucleotides match TRBD2. With 3 bases clipped from V and 1 base from J, the junction kept 9 bases outside the gene matches. This CDR3 is built from 17 residues. Germline CDR1 reads SGHTA; CDR2 reads FQGTGA.